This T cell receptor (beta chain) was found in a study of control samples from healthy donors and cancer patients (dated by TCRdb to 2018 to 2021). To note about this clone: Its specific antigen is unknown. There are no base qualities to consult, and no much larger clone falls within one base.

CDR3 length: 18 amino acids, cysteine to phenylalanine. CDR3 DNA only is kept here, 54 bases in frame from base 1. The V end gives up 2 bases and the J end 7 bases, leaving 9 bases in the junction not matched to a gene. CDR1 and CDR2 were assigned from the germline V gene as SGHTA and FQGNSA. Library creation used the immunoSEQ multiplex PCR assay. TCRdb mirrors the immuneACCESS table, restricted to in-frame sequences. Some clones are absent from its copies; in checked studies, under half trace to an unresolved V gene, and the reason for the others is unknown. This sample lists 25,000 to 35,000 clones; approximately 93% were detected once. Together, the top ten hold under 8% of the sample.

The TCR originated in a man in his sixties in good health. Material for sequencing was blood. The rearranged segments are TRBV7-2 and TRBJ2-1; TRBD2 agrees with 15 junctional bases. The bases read TGTGCCAGCAGCTTAACGAGGACTAGCGGGGGGGCCGAGAATGAGCAGTTCTTC. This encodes CASSLTRTSGGAENEQFF.